The 12 T cell receptor beta chains below come from one sample, sequenced in a study of shared T cell receptors in the human thymus (dated by TCRdb to the early 2020s). The method was the immunoSEQ multiplex PCR assay. Imported from immuneACCESS, the table was reduced by TCRdb to in-frame sequences with V and J called. These copies leave out some clones; in studies compared against another copy, an unresolved V gene accounts for under half, and the cause of the remainder is not known. This sample gives under 850,000 clones in total; around 89% of them show up just once. 0.0095% to 0.012% of the sample lies in the top ten. These sequences were also reported in another study, on human thymus T cells.

Source material: thymocytes. The receptors come from a boy under three years old with a congenital heart defect. Donor details come from another sample of the same person, matched by shared clones.

This chain uses TRBV9 with TRBJ2-7, with 9 bases matching TRBD2. The CDR3 contains 15 residues. Germline V CDR1 and CDR2: SGDLS, YYNGEE. The V segment lost 0 bases and the J segment 2 bases; nucleotides outside the gene matches: 3. The CDR3, as DNA: TGTGCCAGCAGCGTAGCTAGCGGGGACGCCTACGAGCAGTACTTC. Translating it yields CASSVASGDAYEQYF.

The rearrangement uses TRBV7-2 and TRBJ2-7; no reliable D call. Germline lookup yields CDR1 SGHTA and CDR2 FQGNSA. V was shortened by 2 bases and J by 1 base, with 3 bases between the two germline ends. This CDR3 region has 12 residues. CDR3 in DNA: TGTGCCAGCAGCTTACAGTCCTACGAGCAGTACTTC. Translating gives CASSLQSYEQYF.

This clone is a singleton in its sample. The chain recombines TRBV30 with TRBJ2-5; 9 nucleotides line up with TRBD2. From germline, CDR1 is GTSNPN and CDR2 SVGIG (reference sequence). The V gene end was trimmed by 2 bases and the J gene end by 4 bases; junction bases not matched to a gene: 8. The CDR3 sequence is 15 residues long. CDR3 sequence reads: CAWSMVRGGAETQYF. The CDR3 DNA follows: TGTGCCTGGAGTATGGTGCGGGGGGGGGCAGAGACCCAGTACTTC.

The rearrangement uses TRBV7-2 and TRBJ2-1; 12 bases align to TRBD2. V was pared by 4 bases and J by 6 bases, with 7 bases of the junction left unmatched. CDR3 length: 16 amino acids. Germline V gives CDR1 SGHTA, CDR2 FQGNSA. Here the CDR3 DNA reads TGTGCCAGCAGCTCCCCTAGCGGGAGGGCGGCCAATGAGCAGTTCTTC. It codes for CASSSPSGRAANEQFF.

The CDR3 DNA reads as TGTGCCAGCAGCTTACGGACAGGGGATGACTATGGCTACACCTTC. Its translation is CASSLRTGDDYGYTF. The chain uses TRBV11-3 and TRBJ1-2; 9 nucleotides match TRBD1. V was pared by 2 bases and J by 3 bases, with 4 bases of the junction left unmatched. CDR3 length equals 15 residues. Germline assignment: CDR1 SGHNT and CDR2 YENEEA.

The J gene is TRBJ2-1, the V gene TRBV10-1; possibly TRBD2 for D (5 bases). Between the trimmed V and J ends, which lost 0 bases and 1 base, there was a span of 10 bases. In germline, CDR1 is WNHNN, CDR2 SYGVQD (reference sequence). This CDR3 comprises 16 residues. The CDR3 here is CASSESEEPSYNEQFF. The CDR3 DNA reads as TGCGCCAGCAGTGAGTCGGAGGAACCTTCCTACAATGAGCAGTTCTTC.

The chain links TRBV9 to TRBJ2-5; tentatively, D is TRBD1 (5 bases). CDR3 length: 15 residues. V lost 0 bases and J 4 bases, leaving 13 bases between the germline ends. The germline V gene encodes CDR1 SGDLS and CDR2 YYNGEE. The CDR3 DNA follows: TGTGCCAGCAGCGTAGCGGCTAGTACAGGAGAGACCCAGTACTTC. It specifies CASSVAASTGETQYF.

This clone was counted only a few times. V usage is TRBV28 and J usage is TRBJ2-7, with D possibly matching TRBD2 (5 bases). CDR1 MDHEN and CDR2 SYDVKM come from the germline V gene. There are 12 residues in the CDR3. Trimming took off 3 bases at V and 6 bases at J, with 9 bases between the two ends. In DNA form, the CDR3 reads TGTGCCAGCAGTTTTACGGGGTGCGAGCAGTACTTC. Protein product: CASSFTGCEQYF. The full variable domain, completed using reference TRBV28 and TRBJ2-7, is DVKVTQSSRYLVKRTGEKVFLECVQDMDHENMFWYRQDPGLGLRLIYFSYDVKMKEKGDIPEGYSVSREKKERFSLILESASTNQTSMYLCASSFTGCEQYFGPGTRLTVT.

The CDR3: CAISEPSRGGGTEAFF. DNA for the CDR3: TGTGCCATCAGTGAGCCATCCCGCGGGGGGGGGACTGAAGCTTTCTTT. The chain combines TRBV10-3 with TRBJ1-1, with D perhaps matching TRBD1 (5 bases). The V and J ends lost 2 bases and 5 bases respectively, with 18 bases between them. CDR3 length: 16 amino acids. CDR1 is ENHRY, CDR2 SYGVKD, per germline.

This chain joins TRBV7-2 and TRBJ1-2, with 8 bases aligning to TRBD1. Germline CDR1 is SGHTA and CDR2 is FQGNSA. CDR3 length: 15 amino acids. Trimming removed 0 bases from V and 6 bases from J; junction bases left unmatched: 6. Here the CDR3 reads CASSLADRAKDGYTF. The CDR3 coding sequence is TGTGCCAGCAGCTTAGCGGACAGGGCGAAGGATGGCTACACCTTC.

This chain joins TRBV14 and TRBJ1-1; D is unresolved. The CDR3 covers 12 residues. Germline V lookup: CDR1 SGHDN, CDR2 FVKESK. Trimming left V 4 bases short and J 7 bases short, with 10 bases between. The DNA of the CDR3 is TGTGCCAGCAGCCCCCGGACTGATGAAGCTTTCTTT. Protein sequence: CASSPRTDEAFF.

The genes are TRBV9 and TRBJ2-1; a possible D gene is TRBD2 (6 bases). V was clipped by 0 bases and J by 7 bases, with 26 bases between them. The CDR3 is 19 residues long. Germline loops: CDR1 SGDLS, CDR2 YYNGEE. DNA of the CDR3: TGTGCCAGCAGCGTAGCGGGAGAAGGGTTTTCGGACCGTTTGAATGAGCAGTTCTTC. This sequence encodes CASSVAGEGFSDRLNEQFF.